This entry lists 12 T cell receptor beta chains sequenced from one sample in a study of blood T cell repertoires in COVID-19. Some clones are missing from TCRdb's copy, which holds only in-frame ones; the method was immunoSEQ multiplex PCR. The sample holds roughly 280,000 clones, about nine tenths seen once. Sequenced material: PBMCs or T cells enriched from blood (not recorded which). The receptors shown here come from a woman aged 55-69 years who had recovered from COVID-19.

V usage is TRBV2 and J usage is TRBJ2-3; no definite D call. Trimming removed 6 bases from V and 0 bases from J, with 7 bases in between. Looked up from germline, CDR1 is SNHLY and CDR2 is FYNNEI. CDR3 length: 13 residues. The CDR3: CASSKESTDTQYF. In DNA, the CDR3 is TGTGCCAGCAGCAAGGAGAGCACAGATACGCAGTATTTT.

V is TRBV10-3 and J is TRBJ2-3, with TRBD1 identical over 12 bases. V lost 0 bases, J lost 6 bases, and 4 bases stayed unmatched. CDR1 is ENHRY and CDR2 is SYGVKD in the germline V gene. The CDR3 is 16 amino acids. As DNA, the CDR3 is TGTGCCATCAGTGAGTCGAGGGACAGGGGGCCGGATACGCAGTATTTT. It specifies CAISESRDRGPDTQYF.

This clone was found once. The V gene is TRBV3-1 (or the pseudogene TRBV3-2), the J gene TRBJ2-7; possibly TRBD2 for D (6 bases). The CDR3 spans 17 residues. CDR1 LGHDT and CDR2 YNNKEL come from the germline V gene (reference sequence). The V end was cut by 2 bases, the J end by 5 bases, with 22 bases between. For the CDR3, the DNA is TGTGCCAGCAGCCAAACTGTCGGGACTCGTCTAGGGAACGAGCAGTACTTC. It specifies CASSQTVGTRLGNEQYF.

This chain joins TRBV30 and TRBJ1-1; D call uncertain. V dropped 0 bases and J dropped 4 bases, with 6 bases sitting between them. The CDR3 contains 12 residues. Per the germline V gene, CDR1 is GTSNPN and CDR2 is SVGIG (reference sequence). As DNA, the CDR3 is TGTGCCTGGAGTGTCAGTCTCACTGAAGCTTTCTTT. Protein: CAWSVSLTEAFF.

The chain recombines TRBV19 with TRBJ2-1; perhaps TRBD2 as D (6 bases). Germline assignment: CDR1 LNHDA and CDR2 SQIVND (reference sequence). CDR3 length equals 16 residues. Trimming took off 0 bases at V and 0 bases at J, with 9 bases between the two ends. The CDR3 sequence: CASSIDAGSSYNEQFF. In DNA, the CDR3 is TGTGCCAGTAGTATAGATGCGGGGAGCTCCTACAATGAGCAGTTCTTC.

V usage is TRBV5-1 and J usage is TRBJ1-2; a possible D gene is TRBD1 (6 bases). Germline CDR1 is SGHRS and CDR2 is YFSETQ. The CDR3 is 14 residues long. The V and J ends lost 4 bases and 7 bases respectively, with 17 bases between them. CDR3: CASSPGRGAGGYTF. The CDR3 coding sequence is TGCGCCAGCAGCCCAGGCAGGGGCGCGGGTGGCTACACCTTC.

The rearrangement uses TRBV27 and TRBJ1-5; 7 nucleotides line up with TRBD1. Germline CDR1 MNHEY, CDR2 SMNVEV (reference sequence). This CDR3 has 16 residues. V dropped 5 bases and J dropped 0; count of bases not matched to a gene: 7. The CDR3 loop reads CASSPDRRISNQPQHF. For the CDR3, the DNA is TGTGCCAGCAGTCCGGACAGGCGGATTAGCAATCAGCCCCAGCATTTT.

V gene TRBV5-4 combines with J gene TRBJ1-4, with 9 bases that match TRBD1. Losses at the gene ends were 4 bases for V and 8 bases for J; bases not matched to a gene: 9. There are 15 residues in the CDR3. CDR1 SGHNT and CDR2 YYREEE come from the germline V gene (reference sequence). The CDR3 DNA reads as TGTGCCAGCAGCCGTACAGGGGGCGGAGGAGAAAAACTGTTTTTT. Its translation is CASSRTGGGGEKLFF.

The chain employs TRBV28 and TRBJ2-7; the D gene is possibly TRBD1 (6 bases). Looked up from germline, CDR1 is MDHEN and CDR2 is SYDVKM. There are 14 residues in the CDR3. V gave up 6 bases and J gave up 2 bases, with 14 bases separating them. The CDR3 DNA is TGTGCCAGCAGCTCCCCGGACAGAGCCTACGAGCAGTACTTC. This gives the protein CASSSPDRAYEQYF.

The chain is built from TRBV18 and TRBJ2-3, with TRBD1 matching 8 bases. V shed 4 bases, J shed 4 bases, and the junction held 7 bases outside the gene matches. CDR1 and CDR2 from the germline V gene are KGHSH and LQKENI. The CDR3 consists of 15 residues. The CDR3 loop reads CASSRPGGPSDTQYF. Here the CDR3 DNA reads TGTGCCAGCTCACGGCCAGGGGGCCCCTCAGATACGCAGTATTTT.

The genes are TRBV7-6 and TRBJ1-6; D might be TRBD1 (5 bases). Trimming removed 5 bases at V and 4 bases at J, with 12 bases between. The CDR3 is 15 residues long. Germline CDR1 reads SGHVS; CDR2 reads FNYEAQ. The CDR3, as DNA: TGTGCCAGCAGCCCACAGGACATTTATAATTCACCCCTCCACTTT. It is translated as CASSPQDIYNSPLHF.

The CDR3 bases are TGTGCCAGCAGTGAACGGACTAGCGGGATAGCGGAGACCCAGTACTTC. Translation gives CASSERTSGIAETQYF. This sequence joins TRBV2 and TRBJ2-5; 12 bases align to TRBD2. V was pared by 2 bases and J by 5 bases, with 6 bases of the junction left unmatched. Germline V lookup: CDR1 SNHLY, CDR2 FYNNEI. The CDR3 runs 16 residues.